These 12 T cell receptor beta chains share one sample of origin, sequenced in a study of T cells in localized non-small cell lung cancer. Method: immunoSEQ multiplex PCR; TCRdb's copy keeps in-frame clones and lacks some. This table has about 1,500 clones, about two fifths appearing once. This sample comprised lung tumor tissue, obtained before any cancer treatment. These receptors originate from a woman aged 40 to 75 with stage I squamous cell lung carcinoma.

This chain links TRBV29-1 with TRBJ2-5; no clear D gene. V was shortened by 5 bases and J by 5 bases, with 15 bases between the two germline ends. This CDR3 has 13 residues. Germline CDR1 SQVTM, CDR2 ANQGSEA. CDR3 sequence: CSVQASQGETQYF. The CDR3 coding sequence is TGCAGCGTTCAGGCTTCCCAAGGCGAGACCCAGTACTTC.

The rearrangement links TRBV29-1 to TRBJ1-5; D ambiguous. Germline V gene data show CDR1 as SQVTM and CDR2 as ANQGSEA. The CDR3 runs 13 residues. V lost 4 bases and J lost 5, with 12 bases in between. The CDR3 region is CSVGERYDQPQHF. DNA for the CDR3: TGCAGCGTTGGGGAGCGGTACGATCAGCCCCAGCATTTT.

The rearrangement joins TRBV6-8 to TRBJ2-1; D is undetermined. The CDR3 sequence is 13 residues long. Germline values: CDR1 MNHGY, CDR2 SAAAGT. V was clipped by 7 bases and J by 6 bases, with 13 bases between them. CDR3 sequence: CASKKPETNEQFF. CDR3 in DNA: TGTGCCAGCAAGAAGCCAGAGACCAATGAGCAGTTCTTC.

This chain joins TRBV30 and TRBJ1-3; D gene unclear. The CDR3 loop spans 12 amino acids. Trimming pared 5 bases from V and 8 bases from J, leaving 13 bases between. Germline V CDR1 and CDR2: GTSNPN, SVGIG (reference sequence). CDR3 nucleotides: TGTGCCTGGGAATCCCGTGCGTACACCATATATTTT. Translation gives CAWESRAYTIYF.

The chain carries TRBV15 and TRBJ2-7; D is perhaps TRBD1 or TRBD2 (5 bases each). Looked up from germline, CDR1 is LNHNV and CDR2 is YYDKDF (reference sequence). This CDR3 has 14 residues. The ends were cut back, 3 bases at V and 6 bases at J, with 15 bases in the middle. The CDR3 region is CATSRRGDLTEQYF. CDR3 nucleotides: TGTGCCACCAGCAGGAGGGGTGACCTAACCGAGCAGTACTTC.

The chain's CDR3 is CASSLDAGEETQYF. For the CDR3, the DNA is TGCGCCAGCAGCTTGGACGCAGGGGAAGAGACCCAGTACTTC. The chain links TRBV5-1 to TRBJ2-5; D is possibly TRBD1 (6 bases). The germline gives CDR1 SGHRS, CDR2 YFSETQ. The CDR3 has 14 residues. V was clipped by 0 bases and J by 3 bases, with 9 bases between them.

CDR3 sequence reads: CAARGLTNEKLFF. The CDR3 DNA follows: TGTGCCGCAAGGGGATTAACTAATGAAAAACTGTTTTTT. The V call is TRBV30, the J call TRBJ1-4; D is perhaps TRBD1 (5 bases). Trimming took 8 bases from V and 1 from J, leaving 11 bases between them. CDR1 is GTSNPN, CDR2 SVGIG, per germline (reference sequence). CDR3 length: 13 amino acids.

V gene TRBV14 combines with J gene TRBJ2-1; the D gene is possibly TRBD2 (8 bases). The CDR3 runs 16 residues. The ends were cut back, 5 bases at V and 4 bases at J, with 18 bases in the middle. CDR1 is SGHDN, CDR2 FVKESK, per germline. CDR3 in amino acids: CASSMFRGTRYNEQFF. CDR3 DNA: TGTGCCAGCAGCATGTTCAGGGGGACTAGGTACAATGAGCAGTTCTTC. Looking up the rest from reference TRBV14 and TRBJ2-1 gives the full variable domain: EAGVTQFPSHSVIEKGQTVTLRCDPISGHDNLYWYRRVMGKEIKFLLHFVKESKQDESGMPNNRFLAERTGGTYSTLKVQPAELEDSGVYFCASSMFRGTRYNEQFFGPGTRLTVL.

The chain employs TRBV7-6 and TRBJ1-1; weak D call: TRBD1 (6 bases). Germline CDR1 reads SGHVS; CDR2 reads FNYEAQ. Trimming took 5 bases from V and 0 from J, leaving 19 bases between them. The CDR3 extends over 17 amino acids. CDR3 DNA: TGTGCCAGCAGCGTACCTCACTTTCAGGGGCTGAACACTGAAGCTTTCTTT. It codes for CASSVPHFQGLNTEAFF.

This chain joins TRBV29-1 and TRBJ2-5, with D unclear. Germline CDR1 is SQVTM and CDR2 is ANQGSEA. This CDR3 is 12 amino acids long. V lost 4 bases, J lost 5 bases, and 11 bases lay in between. CDR3 in DNA: TGCAGCGTTGGAAGCCTCTTGGAGACCCAGTACTTC. Residues: CSVGSLLETQYF. The variable domain in full, completed from reference TRBV29-1 and TRBJ2-5, reads SAVISQKPSRDICQRGTSLTIQCQVDSQVTMMFWYRQQPGQSLTLIATANQGSEATYESGFVIDKFPISRPNLTFSTLTVSNMSPEDSSIYLCSVGSLLETQYFGPGTRLLVL.

The V call is TRBV30, the J call TRBJ2-7; 7 bases are shared with TRBD2. The V gene's germline CDR1 is GTSNPN and CDR2 SVGIG (reference sequence). The J segment lost 5 bases and the V segment lost 3 bases, leaving 7 bases of the junction unmatched. The CDR3 has 13 residues. In DNA form, the CDR3 reads TGTGCCTGGAGAGGTTTGGGAGGGCACGAGCAGTACTTC. It specifies CAWRGLGGHEQYF.

This chain uses TRBV6-1 with TRBJ1-1; 7 bases agree with TRBD1. Germline CDR1 and CDR2: MNHNS and SASEGT. With 1 base clipped from V and 3 bases from J, the junction kept 2 bases outside the gene matches. This CDR3 region has 14 residues. The CDR3 loop is CASSEDRGDTEAFF. For the CDR3, the DNA is TGTGCCAGCAGTGAAGACAGGGGAGACACTGAAGCTTTCTTT.